These 22 T cell receptor beta chains share one sample of origin, sequenced in a study of CD8+ T cells in alopecia areata. Noted treatment: oral pan-JAK inhibitor, 5-10 mg twice daily. Following RNA extraction, reverse transcription yielded cDNA that acted as the sequencing template. Profiled with immunoSEQ multiplex PCR; TCRdb holds only in-frame clones, not every one. The sample consists of some 180,000 clones, about 51% of them appearing once. The material sequenced was CD8+ T cells sorted from blood, taken around week 54, from a patient treated with tofacitinib. These receptors all come from a human donor with alopecia areata.

V usage is TRBV7-9 and J usage is TRBJ2-7, with D maybe TRBD1 (5 bases). Germline V CDR1 and CDR2: SEHNR, FQNEAQ (reference sequence). CDR3 length: 16 residues. Between the trimmed V and J ends, which lost 5 bases and 6 bases, there was a span of 23 bases. CDR3 sequence: CASSLYPTRRTSEQYF. CDR3 DNA: TGTGCCAGCAGCCTATACCCGACTCGTCGGACAAGCGAGCAGTACTTC.

The chain uses TRBV11-2 and TRBJ2-1, with D possibly TRBD2 on 6 matching bases. The germline V gene has CDR1 SGHAT and CDR2 FQNNGV. The CDR3 length is 13 residues. V shed 5 bases and J shed 5 bases, with 10 bases lying between them. The CDR3 sequence is CASSTRTNNEQFF. The CDR3 region has the DNA TGTGCCAGCAGCACTCGGACTAACAATGAGCAGTTCTTC.

This clone was seen more than once but under ten times. The V gene is TRBV29-1, the J gene TRBJ1-5; 7 bases fit TRBD1. This CDR3 is 13 amino acids long. After removal of 7 bases from V and 4 bases from J, the junction contained 7 bases not matched to a gene. Per germline, CDR1 SQVTM and CDR2 ANQGSEA. CDR3 in DNA: TGCAGCGCCCGGGAGGGGGCGAATCAGCCCCAGCATTTT. Encoded protein: CSAREGANQPQHF.

In this sample, this clone turned up a few times. The CDR3 nucleotides are TGTGCCAGCAGTTTCCGATCCACCTACGAGCAGTACTTC. Translating gives CASSFRSTYEQYF. The rearrangement joins TRBV11-2 to TRBJ2-7, with D hard to call. The CDR3 runs to 13 residues. Trimming removed 6 bases from V and 2 bases from J, with 11 bases in between. Germline lookup yields CDR1 SGHAT and CDR2 FQNNGV.

This clone was seen more than once but under ten times. V usage is TRBV9 and J usage is TRBJ1-4; D may be TRBD1 (5 bases). Germline V CDR1 and CDR2: SGDLS, YYNGEE. The V and J ends lost 2 bases and 4 bases respectively, with 15 bases between them. This CDR3 spans 16 amino acids. CDR3 bases: TGTGCCAGCAGCGTGGAACCAGGGAATAGTAATGAAAAACTGTTTTTT. Translating gives CASSVEPGNSNEKLFF. The whole variable domain, remainder taken from reference TRBV9 and TRBJ1-4, is DSGVTQTPKHLITATGQRVTLRCSPRSGDLSVYWYQQSLDQGLQFLIQYYNGEERAKGNILERFSAQQFPDLHSELNLSSLELGDSALYFCASSVEPGNSNEKLFFGSGTQLSVL.

The chain employs TRBV5-6 and TRBJ2-1; D possibly corresponds to TRBD1 (5 bases). In germline, CDR1 is SGHDT, CDR2 YYEEEE. The CDR3 covers 13 residues. The ends were cut back, 2 bases at V and 8 bases at J, with 11 bases in the middle. CDR3 residues: CASSFGRADEQFF. Written as DNA, the CDR3 is TGTGCCAGCAGCTTCGGCAGGGCGGATGAGCAGTTCTTC.

This clone appeared a few times. The chain joins TRBV25-1 to TRBJ2-5; the D is unclear. Germline assignment: CDR1 MGHDK and CDR2 SYGVNS. CDR3 size: 14 residues. Trimming stripped 1 base from V and 5 bases from J, with 11 bases between. The CDR3 bases are TGTGCCAGCAGTGAATCCGGCTTAGGGGAGACCCAGTACTTC. Translated: CASSESGLGETQYF.

V gene TRBV4-3 combines with J gene TRBJ2-2; D ambiguous. This CDR3 spans 13 amino acids. With 4 bases removed from V and 6 bases from J, the gap between germline ends came to 9 bases. Germline CDR1 reads LGHNA; CDR2 reads YSLEER. The CDR3 nucleotides read TGCGCCAGCAGCCCCCCAGAGGCCGGGGAGCTGTTTTTT. Residues: CASSPPEAGELFF.

The rearrangement links TRBV25-1 to TRBJ2-5, with TRBD1 matching 7 bases. Looked up from germline, CDR1 is MGHDK and CDR2 is SYGVNS. Germline trimming cut 9 bases from V and 0 bases from J; bases unmatched to any gene: 10. The CDR3 extends over 15 amino acids. DNA of the CDR3: TGTGCCAGAGAAAGGGACAGCTCACACCAAGAGACCCAGTACTTC. As protein: CARERDSSHQETQYF. Drawing the rest from reference TRBV25-1 and TRBJ2-5, the complete variable domain is EADIYQTPRYLVIGTGKKITLECSQTMGHDKMYWYQQDPGMELHLIHYSYGVNSTEKGDLSSESTVSRIRTEHFPLTLESARPSHTSQYLCARERDSSHQETQYFGPGTRLLVL.

Only a few counts were recorded for this clone. The CDR3: CASRIPGQSLGYTF. The DNA for the CDR3 is TGTGCCAGCAGGATCCCCGGGCAGAGCCTTGGCTACACCTTC. The rearrangement links TRBV6-5 to TRBJ1-2; D is unresolved. Germline-derived CDR1 and CDR2 are MNHEY and SVGAGI. Trimming took 6 bases from V and 7 from J, leaving 18 bases between them. This CDR3 contains 14 residues.

The genes are TRBV7-9 and TRBJ2-5; TRBD1 aligns across 10 bases. The J call is in doubt because the DNA end fits TRBJ2-7 better. In germline, CDR1 is SEHNR, CDR2 FQNEAQ (reference sequence). The CDR3 loop spans 14 amino acids. The DNA of the CDR3 is TGTGCCAGCAGCGCCCGGGACAGGGGCGACGAGCAGTACTTC. Translating it yields CASSARDRGDEQYF.

V gene TRBV11-2 combines with J gene TRBJ1-1, with a tentative D call TRBD1 (5 bases). CDR1 and CDR2 (germline): SGHAT, FQNNGV. The CDR3 sequence is 14 residues long. Trimming stripped 3 bases from V and 1 base from J, with 9 bases between. The CDR3 is CASSLTVTNTEAFF. In DNA form, the CDR3 reads TGTGCCAGCAGCTTGACAGTGACGAACACTGAAGCTTTCTTT.

This clone appeared a few times. The chain employs TRBV6-4 and TRBJ2-2, with 7 positions matching TRBD2. The CDR3 contains 15 residues. Germline V lookup: CDR1 MRHNA, CDR2 SNTAGT. J was trimmed by 3 bases and V by 8 bases; bases with no gene match: 9. As DNA, the CDR3 is TGTGCCAGCTCTCCGGGAGGCGTTGACACCGGGGAGCTGTTTTTT. It is translated as CASSPGGVDTGELFF.

The V gene is TRBV13, the J gene TRBJ2-3; D might be TRBD1 or TRBD2, each matching 5 bases. Germline CDR1 and CDR2: PRHDT and FYEKMQ (reference sequence). V was clipped by 5 bases and J by 4 bases, with 13 bases between them. The CDR3 runs to 14 residues. DNA of the CDR3: TGTGCCAGCAGCCAGGACCGGGACCCAGATACGCAGTATTTT. Translation: CASSQDRDPDTQYF.

This clone was counted only a few times. V usage is TRBV19 and J usage is TRBJ1-5; a possible D gene is TRBD1 (5 bases). CDR3 length: 16 amino acids. The germline V gene has CDR1 LNHDA and CDR2 SQIVND (reference sequence). Deletions cut 10 bases from V and 0 bases from J, with 19 bases between. The CDR3 reads CATGGAGRYSNQPQHF. The CDR3 bases are TGTGCCACCGGAGGGGCAGGGAGGTATAGCAATCAGCCCCAGCATTTT. Together with reference TRBV19 and TRBJ1-5, the CDR3 gives the full variable domain: DGGITQSPKYLFRKEGQNVTLSCEQNLNHDAMYWYRQDPGQGLRLIYYSQIVNDFQKGDIAEGYSVSREKKESFPLTVTSAQKNPTAFYLCATGGAGRYSNQPQHFGDGTRLSIL.

The chain combines TRBV19 with TRBJ2-6; 9 bases fit TRBD1. CDR3 length: 17 amino acids. V shed 3 bases and J 2 bases; nucleotides not matched to a gene: 5. CDR1 is LNHDA, CDR2 SQIVND, per germline (reference sequence). The DNA of the CDR3 is TGTGCCAGTAGTATCCCTACAGGGGGCACTGGGGCCAACGTCCTGACTTTC. The encoded protein is CASSIPTGGTGANVLTF. Full variable domain (missing parts from reference TRBV19 and TRBJ2-6): DGGITQSPKYLFRKEGQNVTLSCEQNLNHDAMYWYRQDPGQGLRLIYYSQIVNDFQKGDIAEGYSVSREKKESFPLTVTSAQKNPTAFYLCASSIPTGGTGANVLTFGAGSRLTVL.

This rearrangement joins TRBV2 to TRBJ1-6; TRBD1 is a possible D gene (6 bases). This CDR3 spans 13 amino acids. Trimming stripped 7 bases from V and 7 bases from J, with 11 bases between. Germline-derived CDR1 and CDR2 are SNHLY and FYNNEI. For the CDR3, the DNA is TGTGCCAGCAAGGGGGTGGGCAATTCACCCCTCCACTTT. This codes for CASKGVGNSPLHF.

The chain is built from TRBV15 and TRBJ1-6, with TRBD1 identical over 7 bases. CDR1 and CDR2 (germline): LNHNV, YYDKDF (reference sequence). The CDR3 runs 16 residues. Unmatched junction bases numbered 10, after V lost 3 bases and J lost 8 bases. The CDR3 sequence: CATSRTLDRVDSPLHF. For the CDR3, the DNA is TGTGCCACCAGCAGGACTTTAGACAGGGTGGATTCACCCCTCCACTTT. Combining the CDR3 with reference TRBV15 and TRBJ1-6 gives the whole variable domain DAMVIQNPRYQVTQFGKPVTLSCSQTLNHNVMYWYQQKSSQAPKLLFHYYDKDFNNEADTPDNFQSRRPNTSFCFLDIRSPGLGDTAMYLCATSRTLDRVDSPLHFGNGTRLTVT.

V usage is TRBV25-1 and J usage is TRBJ1-2; D unclear. This CDR3 has 15 residues. Germline values: CDR1 MGHDK, CDR2 SYGVNS. The V end lost 1 base, the J end lost 3 bases, and 12 bases lay between the germline ends. CDR3 DNA sequence: TGTGCCAGCAGTGAATGGGGTTCAGACCACTATGGCTACACCTTC. Its translation is CASSEWGSDHYGYTF.

The chain is built from TRBV30 and TRBJ1-1; maybe TRBD1 (6 bases). Trimming took 4 bases from V and 3 from J, leaving 12 bases between them. Germline V lookup: CDR1 GTSNPN, CDR2 SVGIG (reference sequence). CDR3 length equals 13 residues. CDR3 loop: CAWTSGADTEAFF. The CDR3 nucleotides are TGTGCCTGGACGTCAGGGGCGGACACTGAAGCTTTCTTT.

The chain has TRBV6-5 and TRBJ1-1; D perhaps matches TRBD1 (5 bases). The CDR3 totals 15 residues. Trimming stripped 2 bases from V and 0 bases from J, with 10 bases between. Per the germline V gene, CDR1 is MNHEY and CDR2 is SVGAGI. The CDR3 nucleotides are TGTGCCAGCAGTTACGGAGACAGCATGAACACTGAAGCTTTCTTT. Translated: CASSYGDSMNTEAFF.

This CDR3 is CAWSLQGNTGELFF. For the CDR3, the DNA is TGTGCCTGGAGCTTACAAGGAAACACCGGGGAGCTGTTTTTT. The chain employs TRBV30 and TRBJ2-2; D not certain. V shed 3 bases and J shed 2 bases, with 10 bases lying between them. This CDR3 is built from 14 residues. The V gene's germline CDR1 is GTSNPN and CDR2 SVGIG (reference sequence).